The entry that follows covers one T cell receptor (beta chain) sequence. Its specificity is not known. This CDR3 is also generated by other DNA sequences in the sample. The data were produced by immunoSEQ multiplex PCR, yet TCRdb's version contains in-frame clones alone and is incomplete. The profile shows 110,000 or so clones, around 90% of them singletons. The sample is drawn from a study of T cell responses to AZD1222 COVID-19 vaccine. Between the trimmed V and J ends, which lost 3 bases and 0 bases, there was a span of 17 bases. From germline, CDR1 is LGHDT and CDR2 YNNKEL (reference sequence). The CDR3 runs 18 residues. Study findings and constraints: White British donors predominated, females outnumbered males, and clonal diversity was possibly underestimated. Spike-specific TCR breadth and depth grew following two AZD1222 doses. Nearly half of the spike-specific TCRs reportedly recognize variant regions that carry no mutations. Only six or seven AZD1222 recipients tested seropositive at baseline.

The TCR originated in an adult who received the MenACWY meningococcal vaccine as a control. This chain connects TRBV3-1 (or the pseudogene TRBV3-2) to TRBJ2-2; a possible D gene is TRBD2 (5 bases). The specimen comprised peripheral blood, sampled 28 days after the second dose of the MenACWY control vaccine. The CDR3 sequence: CASSHNQRARANTGELFF. The CDR3 coding sequence is TGTGCCAGCAGCCACAATCAGAGGGCTAGGGCGAACACCGGGGAGCTGTTTTTT.